This T cell receptor (beta chain) was captured by sequencing in a study of blood T cell repertoires in COVID-19. Overall study: COVID-19 samples, acute and convalescent, were from the United States, Italy and Spain. T cells, B-cell-depleted T cells, or PBMCs supplied cDNA or gDNA.

The germline CDR1 and CDR2 sequences are SGHKS and YYEKEE (reference sequence). The CDR3 runs 12 residues. V was cut by 6 bases and J by 2 bases, with 7 bases left in between. In the authors' workflow: Estimates of nucleated cell counts were drawn from the amplification of reference gene primers. Here immunoSEQ multiplex PCR was the method, and the copy in TCRdb shows in-frame clones only, minus some. V, J and clone size derive from that table, while D and trimming were established from the DNA sequence. The sample records roughly 120,000 clones, 87% being singletons. Sequenced material: peripheral blood. The chain employs TRBV5-5 and TRBJ2-3; D not resolved. The source of this sequence is a human donor in a cohort sampled during active COVID-19. The CDR3 reads CASNRYTDTQYF. DNA of the CDR3: TGTGCCAGCAACAGATACACAGATACGCAGTATTTT.